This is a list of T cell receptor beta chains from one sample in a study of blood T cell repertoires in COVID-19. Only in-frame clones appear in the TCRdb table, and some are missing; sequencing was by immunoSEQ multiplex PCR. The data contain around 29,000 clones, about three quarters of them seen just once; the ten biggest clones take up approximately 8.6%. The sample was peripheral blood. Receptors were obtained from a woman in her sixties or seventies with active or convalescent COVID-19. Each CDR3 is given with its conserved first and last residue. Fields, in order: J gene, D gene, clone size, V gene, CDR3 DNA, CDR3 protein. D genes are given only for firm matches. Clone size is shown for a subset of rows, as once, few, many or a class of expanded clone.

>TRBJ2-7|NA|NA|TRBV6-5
TGTGCCAGCAGTTACGGGGCAGGGATCTACGAGCAGTACTTC
CASSYGAGIYEQYF
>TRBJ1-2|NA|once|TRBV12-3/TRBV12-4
TGTGCCAGCACCATAGGCGGGGGAAAAGGCTACACCTTC
CASTIGGGKGYTF
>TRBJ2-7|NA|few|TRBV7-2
TGTGCCAGCAGCTTCGCCTACGAGCAGTACTTC
CASSFAYEQYF
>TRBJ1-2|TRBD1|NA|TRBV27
TGTGCCAGCAGCAGACAGGGGGCAGCTGGCTACACCTTC
CASSRQGAAGYTF
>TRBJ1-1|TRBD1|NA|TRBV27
TGTGCCAGCAGTTTTTTAGGACAGGGCATGAACACTGAAGCTTTCTTT
CASSFLGQGMNTEAFF
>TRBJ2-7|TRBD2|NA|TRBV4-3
TGCGCCAGCAGCCAGGTTGACTCCCTAGCGGGAGGCCTCAAGGCCTACGAGCAGTACTTC
CASSQVDSLAGGLKAYEQYF
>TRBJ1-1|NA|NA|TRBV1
TGCACCAGCAGCCAAGGGGGGGGAGGAAGGAAAATGAACACTGAAGCTTTCTTT
CTSSQGGGGRKMNTEAFF
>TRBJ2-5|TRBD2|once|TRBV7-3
TGTGCCAGCAGCTTAAGGGCTAGCGGCCACCTTAGAGAGACCCAGTACTTC
CASSLRASGHLRETQYF
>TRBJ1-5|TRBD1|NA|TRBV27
TGTGCCAGCAGAGGAGGGGGCGGAAAGTGGAGCAATCAGCCCCAGCATTTT
CASRGGGGKWSNQPQHF
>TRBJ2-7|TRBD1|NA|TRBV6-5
TGTGCCAGCACCCGAACGGACAGGTCCTACGAGCAGTACTTC
CASTRTDRSYEQYF
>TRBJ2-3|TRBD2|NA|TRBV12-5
TGTGCTAGTGATAAGCGGGGGGTGGGTGGCACAGATACGCAGTATTTT
CASDKRGVGGTDTQYF
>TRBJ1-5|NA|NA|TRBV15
TGTGCCACCAGCAGTGAGGGCAATCAGCCCCAGCATTTT
CATSSEGNQPQHF
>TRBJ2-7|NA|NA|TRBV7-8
TGTGCCAGCAGCCGAGGGGTGGGGGCTCAGCAGTACTTC
CASSRGVGAQQYF
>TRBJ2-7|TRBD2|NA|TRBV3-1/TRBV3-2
TGTGCCAGCAGCCAAAGGAGACTAGCTATCGAGCAGTACTTC
CASSQRRLAIEQYF
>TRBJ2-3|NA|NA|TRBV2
TGTGCCAGCAGCTCCGAGGGGGCGGGAGGCTTCTTCACAGATACGCAGTATTTT
CASSSEGAGGFFTDTQYF
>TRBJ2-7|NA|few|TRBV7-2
TGTGCCAGCAGCTTTAAGGGGGTAACCTACGAGCAGTACTTC
CASSFKGVTYEQYF
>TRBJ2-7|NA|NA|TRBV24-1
TGTGCCACCAGTGACCTTCCGTTAAGGACAGTTGCCTACGAGCAGTACTTC
CATSDLPLRTVAYEQYF
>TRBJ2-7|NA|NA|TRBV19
TGTGCCAGTAGTATTGGGGCAGTGACCTACGAGCAGTACTTC
CASSIGAVTYEQYF
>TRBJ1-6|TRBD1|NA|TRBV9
TGTGCCAGCAGCGCCGGACAGGGATCCTATAATTCACCCCTCCACTTT
CASSAGQGSYNSPLHF
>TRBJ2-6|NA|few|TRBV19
TGTGCCAGTAGTTCCTGGGCCGCCCAGGGTTATGGGGCCAACGTCCTGACTTTC
CASSSWAAQGYGANVLTF
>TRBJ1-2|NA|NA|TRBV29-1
TGCAGCGTTGACGGGGATGGCTACACCTTC
CSVDGDGYTF
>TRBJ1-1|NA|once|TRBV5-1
TGCGCCAGCAGCTTTAAGCCGGACACTGAAGCTTTCTTT
CASSFKPDTEAFF
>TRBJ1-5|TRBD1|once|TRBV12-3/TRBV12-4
TGTGCCAGCAGTAGAACAGGGGACCAGCCCCAGCATTTT
CASSRTGDQPQHF
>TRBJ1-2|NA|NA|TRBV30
TGTGCCTGGAGTGTACGATTCGGGGAATCGGTTAACTATGGCTACACCTTC
CAWSVRFGESVNYGYTF
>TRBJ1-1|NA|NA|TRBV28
TGTGCCAGCAAGGACAGCCACATGAACACTGAAGCTTTCTTT
CASKDSHMNTEAFF
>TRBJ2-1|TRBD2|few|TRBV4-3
TGCGCCAGCAGCCCCTATATAGGGACTAGCGGCTCCTACAATGAGCAGTTCTTC
CASSPYIGTSGSYNEQFF
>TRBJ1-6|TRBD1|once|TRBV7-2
TGTGCCAGCAGCCCGCGGACAGGGGGAAATTCACCCCTCCACTTT
CASSPRTGGNSPLHF
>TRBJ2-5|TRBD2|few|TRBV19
TGTGCCAGTAGTATAGACTGGACTAGGGAGACCCAGTACTTC
CASSIDWTRETQYF
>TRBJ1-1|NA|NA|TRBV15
TGTGCCACCAGCAGAACGTACCCCCGAATAGGTCAGGGAAACACTGAAGCTTTCTTT
CATSRTYPRIGQGNTEAFF
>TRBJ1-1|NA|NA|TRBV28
TGTGCCAGCAGGGCGGCAGGGAAGGCTGAAGCTTTCTTT
CASRAAGKAEAFF
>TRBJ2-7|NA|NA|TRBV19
TGTGCCAGTAGTATAGGAGGCGGCAGTCCCTACGAGCAGTACTTC
CASSIGGGSPYEQYF
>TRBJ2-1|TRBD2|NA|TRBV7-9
TGTGCCAGCAGCTTAGGGCGACTAGCGGGAGTAGGCTACAATGAGCAGTTCTTC
CASSLGRLAGVGYNEQFF
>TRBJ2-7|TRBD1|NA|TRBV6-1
TGTGCCAGCAGTGAAGCCCACTGGGGGACAGGGAGCTCCTACGAGCAGTACTTC
CASSEAHWGTGSSYEQYF
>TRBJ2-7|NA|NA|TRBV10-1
TGCGCCATCCGGCGGGCAGGCAAGGGCGAGCAGTACTTC
CAIRRAGKGEQYF
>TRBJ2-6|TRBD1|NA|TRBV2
TGTGCCAGCAGGGACAGGGGACTCTCTGGGGCCAACGTCCTGACTTTC
CASRDRGLSGANVLTF
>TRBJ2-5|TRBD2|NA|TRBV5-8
TGTGCCAGCAGCTTGCTAGCGGGGGGGCCTGGAGAGACCCAGTACTTC
CASSLLAGGPGETQYF
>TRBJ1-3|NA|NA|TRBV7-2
TGTGCCAGCAGCCCCCATTCCCAGAGAAACACCATATATTTT
CASSPHSQRNTIYF
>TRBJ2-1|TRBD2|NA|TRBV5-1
TGCGCCAGCAGCTCGGGCGGGGGGGCCGAGTTCTTC
CASSSGGGAEFF
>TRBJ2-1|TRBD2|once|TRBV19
TGTGCCAGTAGTATAAGGCTAGCGGGACCCCAAGCGTTATACAATGAGCAGTTCTTC
CASSIRLAGPQALYNEQFF
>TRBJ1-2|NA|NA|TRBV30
TGTGCCTGGCGGTTGGGGGGGGGAAGCTATGGCTACACCTTC
CAWRLGGGSYGYTF
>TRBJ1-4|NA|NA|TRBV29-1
TGCAGCGTGGGAGGTTGGGAAGGGTCTAATGAAAAACTGTTTTTT
CSVGGWEGSNEKLFF
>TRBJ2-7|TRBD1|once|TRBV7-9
TGTGCCAGCAGCCCCACGACAGGGGTGGTCGAGCAGTACTTC
CASSPTTGVVEQYF
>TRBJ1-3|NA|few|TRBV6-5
TGTGCCAGCAGTTACGGGGGGGTCAACTCTGGAAACACCATATATTTT
CASSYGGVNSGNTIYF
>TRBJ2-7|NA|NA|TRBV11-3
TGTGCCAGCAGCCTCCAGGGCCACGAGCAGTACTTC
CASSLQGHEQYF
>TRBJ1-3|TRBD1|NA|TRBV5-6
TGTGCCAGCAGTCTGTCGGGCGATTGGACAGGGAATATTGACACCATATATTTT
CASSLSGDWTGNIDTIYF
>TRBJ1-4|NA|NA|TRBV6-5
TGTGCCAGCACCCGACAGGCGGGGGCTAATGAAAAACTGTTTTTT
CASTRQAGANEKLFF
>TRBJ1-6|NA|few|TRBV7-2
TGTGCCAGCAGCTCCCACCGGGGTGGGCTCTATAATTCACCCCTCCACTTT
CASSSHRGGLYNSPLHF
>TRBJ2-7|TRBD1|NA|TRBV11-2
TGTGCCAGCAGCTTAGACAGGGGGCTCTACGAGCAGTACTTC
CASSLDRGLYEQYF
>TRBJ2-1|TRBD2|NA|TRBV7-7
TGTGCCAGCAGCTCAGGCTTGGGACTAGCGGGAAGAAATGAGCAGTTCTTC
CASSSGLGLAGRNEQFF
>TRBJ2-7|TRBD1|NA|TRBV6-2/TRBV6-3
TGTGCCAGCAGACCTCCGGGACAGAGAGAGCAGTACTTC
CASRPPGQREQYF
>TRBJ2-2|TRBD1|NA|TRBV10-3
TGTGCCACCCTTCCAGGGACAGGGGACACCGGGGAGCTGTTTTTT
CATLPGTGDTGELFF
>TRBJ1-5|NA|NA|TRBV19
TGTGCCAGTTCACCCAGGGTGGATCAGCCCCAGCATTTT
CASSPRVDQPQHF
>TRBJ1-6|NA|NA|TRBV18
TGTGCCAGCTCACCAGGGGGGGATTCACCCCTCCACTTT
CASSPGGDSPLHF